Listed below are T cell receptor beta chains from one sample, sequenced in a study of blood T cell repertoires in COVID-19. Profiled with immunoSEQ multiplex PCR; TCRdb holds only in-frame clones, not every one. The sample lists 40,000 to 60,000 clones, approximately 86% occurring once. Material for sequencing was peripheral blood. The receptors here all came from a human donor in a cohort sampled during active COVID-19. CDR3s leave out the opening cysteine and the closing phenylalanine or tryptophan. Fields, in order: CDR3 protein, clone size, J gene, V gene, CDR3 length. Size is omitted from some rows. Given values are once, few, many or a class for expanded clones.

CDR3: ASTRRGDSLSEQY; size: .; J: TRBJ2-7; V: TRBV7-9; length: 13
CDR3: AWSVWTSQGVYGYT; size: .; J: TRBJ1-2; V: TRBV30; length: 14
CDR3: SVSRGAGQPQH; size: .; J: TRBJ1-5; V: TRBV29-1; length: 11
CDR3: ASSPTGDTATNEKLF; size: .; J: TRBJ1-4; V: TRBV19; length: 15
CDR3: ASMREYTGELF; size: .; J: TRBJ2-2; V: TRBV19; length: 11
CDR3: ATPDQPQH; size: .; J: TRBJ1-5; V: TRBV24-1; length: 8
CDR3: ASSNPIANYGYT; size: .; J: TRBJ1-2; V: TRBV19; length: 12
CDR3: ASSSPQGRIGGRASYNEQF; size: .; J: TRBJ2-1; V: TRBV6-2/TRBV6-3; length: 19
CDR3: ASSPTAGAGGNTIY; size: .; J: TRBJ1-3; V: TRBV5-4; length: 14
CDR3: ASSNTRAFPGSYEQY; size: .; J: TRBJ2-7; V: TRBV21-1; length: 15
CDR3: ASSIGQFSNQPQH; size: .; J: TRBJ1-5; V: TRBV19; length: 13
CDR3: ASSPLLAFAGGDNEQF; size: .; J: TRBJ2-1; V: TRBV28; length: 16
CDR3: ASRTTGSYNEQF; size: once; J: TRBJ2-1; V: TRBV3-1/TRBV3-2; length: 12
CDR3: ASRGGAASTDTQY; size: .; J: TRBJ2-3; V: TRBV11-2; length: 13